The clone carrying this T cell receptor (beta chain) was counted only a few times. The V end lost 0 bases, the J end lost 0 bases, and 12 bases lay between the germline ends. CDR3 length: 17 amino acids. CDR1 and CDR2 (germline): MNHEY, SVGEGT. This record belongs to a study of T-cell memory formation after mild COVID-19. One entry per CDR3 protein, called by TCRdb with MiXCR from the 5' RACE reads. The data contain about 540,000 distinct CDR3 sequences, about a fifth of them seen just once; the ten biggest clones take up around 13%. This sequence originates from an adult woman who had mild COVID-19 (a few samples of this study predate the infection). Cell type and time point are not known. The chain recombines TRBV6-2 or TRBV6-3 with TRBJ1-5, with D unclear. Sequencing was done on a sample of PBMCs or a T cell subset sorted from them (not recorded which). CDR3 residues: CASSYSYRRSSNQPQHF. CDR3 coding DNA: TGTGCCAGCAGTTACTCGTATCGCCGGTCTAGCAATCAGCCCCAGCATTTT.